These T cell receptor beta chains were read from a single sample in a study of cytomegalovirus exposure and HLA in healthy donors. Using immunoSEQ multiplex PCR, the repertoire was profiled, and TCRdb retains in-frame clones only, with some absent. Here the sample spans approximately 84,000 clones, 75% being singletons. The sequenced sample was PBMCs. These receptors were taken from a man in his forties in good health and CMV-seronegative. CDR3s include the opening cysteine and the closing phenylalanine or tryptophan. Fields, in order: D gene, V gene, J gene, clone size, CDR3 DNA, CDR3 protein. D genes are given only for firm matches. Not all rows give a size; the values are once, few, many and, for expanded clones, a class.

>-|TRBV5-4|TRBJ1-2|once
TGTGCCAGCTCCGAGGGGGTTAACTATGGCTACACCTTC
CASSEGVNYGYTF
>TRBD2|TRBV5-1|TRBJ2-2|-
TGCGCCAGCAGCCCGACTAGCATCGGCGGGGAGCTGTTTTTT
CASSPTSIGGELFF
>-|TRBV27|TRBJ1-5|few
TGTGCCAGCAGTCACAGGGATAGCAATCAGCCCCAGCATTTT
CASSHRDSNQPQHF
>-|TRBV30|TRBJ2-5|-
TGTGCCTGGAAGATCAGGGGACAAGAGACCCAGTACTTC
CAWKIRGQETQYF
>-|TRBV4-1|TRBJ1-2|-
TGCGCCAGCAGCCAAGAACAGGGATACTATGGCTACACCTTC
CASSQEQGYYGYTF
>-|TRBV7-7|TRBJ2-1|-
TGTGCTAGCAGCCGCGGACTGAACAATGAGCAGTTCTTC
CASSRGLNNEQFF
>-|TRBV28|TRBJ2-5|once
TGTGCCAGCAGTCCCCCACAGGCGCAAGAGACCCAGTACTTC
CASSPPQAQETQYF
>-|TRBV4-1|TRBJ2-7|-
TGCGCCAGCAGCCAAGACGCGGGGTACGAGCAGTACTTC
CASSQDAGYEQYF
>-|TRBV10-3|TRBJ1-2|many
TGTGCCATCAGTGAGCGTCCTCCTGTGGGCTACACCTTC
CAISERPPVGYTF
>TRBD1|TRBV6-6|TRBJ2-7|-
TGTGCCAGCAGTAAGACGGGACAGGTGTACGAGCAGTACTTC
CASSKTGQVYEQYF
>TRBD1|TRBV7-6|TRBJ2-1|-
TGTGCCAGCAGCTCGGGACAGAGCTACAATGAGCAGTTCTTC
CASSSGQSYNEQFF
>TRBD1|TRBV5-6|TRBJ2-5|-
TGTGCCAGCAGTCAAACCGGACAGGGGGCTGAGACCCAGTACTTC
CASSQTGQGAETQYF
>-|TRBV28|TRBJ1-2|-
TGTGCCAGCACTCAACGACGGAGTTATGGCTACACCTTC
CASTQRRSYGYTF
>-|TRBV6-6|TRBJ1-6|few
TGTGCCAGCAGTTCTAGACAGAGCGGGAATTCACCCCTCCACTTT
CASSSRQSGNSPLHF
>-|TRBV28|TRBJ1-4|-
TGTGCCAGCAGTTTCGTTTACGGCGGACAGAAGGAAAAACTGTTTTTT
CASSFVYGGQKEKLFF
>-|TRBV6-4|TRBJ2-7|-
TGTGCCAGCAGACGGACTGCTACATCCTACGAGCAGTACTTC
CASRRTATSYEQYF